These 21 T cell receptor beta chains were all obtained from the same sample, sequenced in a study of OX40 agonist ivuxolimab in advanced cancers. The data were produced by immunoSEQ multiplex PCR, yet TCRdb's version contains in-frame clones alone and is incomplete. The sample lists approximately 100,000 clones; over 75% were seen once. The input for sequencing was CD4+ or CD8+ T cells sorted from blood, taken in a trial of the OX40 agonist ivuxolimab. The source is an adult with an advanced solid tumor such as melanoma, head and neck, liver or kidney cancer.

V is TRBV11-2 and J is TRBJ2-3; no clear D gene. This CDR3 is built from 16 residues. Trimming pared 5 bases from V and 4 bases from J, leaving 19 bases between. Per germline, CDR1 SGHAT and CDR2 FQNNGV. In nucleotides, the CDR3 is TGTGCCAGCAGCCCCTCTCGCTGGGTGCGTTCAGATACGCAGTATTTT. Residues: CASSPSRWVRSDTQYF.

The V gene is TRBV28, the J gene TRBJ1-4; a weak D match, TRBD1 (5 bases). The CDR3 is 14 residues long. Trimming removed 5 bases from V and 6 bases from J, with 13 bases in between. Per the germline V gene, CDR1 is MDHEN and CDR2 is SYDVKM. DNA for the CDR3: TGTGCCAGCAGTCTCAGGGCTTTAGATGAAAAACTGTTTTTT. This gives the protein CASSLRALDEKLFF. Full variable domain (rest looked up from reference TRBV28 and TRBJ1-4): DVKVTQSSRYLVKRTGEKVFLECVQDMDHENMFWYRQDPGLGLRLIYFSYDVKMKEKGDIPEGYSVSREKKERFSLILESASTNQTSMYLCASSLRALDEKLFFGSGTQLSVL.

V gene TRBV7-8 combines with J gene TRBJ2-1; 8 bases match TRBD2. Per germline, CDR1 SGHVS and CDR2 FQNEAQ. The CDR3 extends over 13 amino acids. J gave up 10 bases and V 0 bases, and 2 bases lay outside the gene matches. DNA of the CDR3: TGTGCCAGCAGCTTAGCTAGCGGGGAGGAGCAGTTCTTC. Protein sequence: CASSLASGEEQFF.

The chain recombines TRBV7-2 with TRBJ2-7; 9 bases are a match to TRBD2. Germline V gene data show CDR1 as SGHTA and CDR2 as FQGNSA. This CDR3 region has 14 residues. V shed 1 base and J 3 bases; nucleotides not matched to a gene: 1. The CDR3 DNA reads as TGTGCCAGCAGCTTAGGACTAGCGGACTACGAGCAGTACTTC. This gives the protein CASSLGLADYEQYF.

CDR3 region: CASSPPMGYYGYTF. DNA of the CDR3: TGTGCCAGCTCACCACCGATGGGCTACTATGGCTACACCTTC. V usage is TRBV18 and J usage is TRBJ1-2; D uncertain. The CDR3 spans 14 residues. Looked up from germline, CDR1 is KGHSH and CDR2 is LQKENI. V shed 0 bases and J shed 3 bases, with 8 bases lying between them.

This clone appeared once. The CDR3: CASSSRTSREQFF. The CDR3 nucleotides read TGTGCCAGCAGCTCCAGGACTAGTAGGGAGCAGTTCTTC. The chain has TRBV7-3 and TRBJ2-1; 7 bases map to TRBD2. CDR3 size: 13 residues. J lost 10 bases, V lost 4 bases, and 7 bases had no gene match. Germline CDR1 SGHTA, CDR2 FQGTGA.

This clone came up a few times. This sequence joins TRBV7-2 and TRBJ2-1, with D tentatively TRBD1 or TRBD2 (5 bases each). The germline V gene encodes CDR1 SGHTA and CDR2 FQGNSA. V lost 5 bases, J lost 6 bases, and 20 bases lay in between. CDR3 size: 16 residues. CDR3: CASSRRTAGMGNEQFF. In DNA form, the CDR3 reads TGTGCCAGCAGCAGGAGGACCGCAGGGATGGGCAATGAGCAGTTCTTC.

The chain is built from TRBV6-1 and TRBJ2-7, with D unresolved. Germline-derived CDR1 and CDR2 are MNHNS and SASEGT. V was clipped by 4 bases and J by 0 bases, with 4 bases between them. CDR3 length equals 12 residues. The CDR3 nucleotides read TGTGCCAGCAGTGTCGGCTCCTACGAGCAGTACTTC. Amino acids: CASSVGSYEQYF.

CDR3 protein: CASSLLGQRETQYF. The CDR3 nucleotides read TGTGCCAGCAGCTTGTTAGGACAAAGGGAGACCCAGTACTTC. The chain joins TRBV5-5 to TRBJ2-5, with D maybe TRBD1 (5 bases). The CDR3 length is 14 residues. Germline CDR1 is SGHKS and CDR2 is YYEKEE (reference sequence). The V and J ends lost 1 base and 5 bases respectively, with 12 bases between them.

The CDR3 is CASSEDRVSYNEQFF. In DNA form, the CDR3 reads TGTGCCAGCAGTGAAGACAGGGTTTCCTACAATGAGCAGTTCTTC. The gene calls are TRBV2 and TRBJ2-1, with TRBD1 as a possible D gene (6 bases). The V end lost 1 base, the J end lost 1 base, and 8 bases lay between the germline ends. The CDR3 is 15 residues long. Germline V gives CDR1 SNHLY, CDR2 FYNNEI.

This chain links TRBV7-2 with TRBJ2-5, with D possibly matching TRBD2 (6 bases). The end of the DNA aligns better with TRBJ2-7, so the J call may be wrong. Germline-derived CDR1 and CDR2 are SGHTA and FQGNSA. CDR3 length equals 15 residues. The chain's CDR3 is CASSLRPGGLYEQYF. The DNA for the CDR3 is TGTGCCAGCAGTCTCAGACCCGGAGGGCTCTACGAGCAGTACTTC.

The V and J genes are TRBV7-6 and TRBJ1-4; D call uncertain. Germline V gives CDR1 SGHVS, CDR2 FNYEAQ. Trimming took 5 bases from V and 5 from J, leaving 6 bases between them. The CDR3 is 12 amino acids. The CDR3 DNA is TGTGCCAGCAGCGTTACCAATGAAAAACTGTTTTTT. Encoded protein: CASSVTNEKLFF.

The V and J genes are TRBV11-3 and TRBJ2-2; the D gene is possibly TRBD2 (6 bases). CDR3 size: 14 residues. V gave up 8 bases and J gave up 2 bases, with 12 bases separating them. Germline V gene lookup returns CDR1 SGHNT and CDR2 YENEEA. CDR3 region: CASSRGGNTGELFF. CDR3 nucleotide sequence: TGTGCCAGCTCGCGGGGTGGAAACACCGGGGAGCTGTTTTTT.

The rearrangement links TRBV5-8 to TRBJ2-3; D call uncertain. Germline V gene data show CDR1 as SGHTS and CDR2 as YDEGEE. The CDR3 loop spans 15 amino acids. Trimming took 3 bases from V and 4 from J, leaving 15 bases between them. The CDR3 DNA reads as TGTGCCAGCAGCTCGCTTAGGAGAACCGCAGATACGCAGTATTTT. It encodes CASSSLRRTADTQYF.

The V call is TRBV19, the J call TRBJ2-2; D possibly matches TRBD1 or TRBD2 (5 bases each). V lost 1 base to trimming and J lost 5 bases, with 11 bases between them. Germline lookup yields CDR1 LNHDA and CDR2 SQIVND (reference sequence). There are 15 residues in the CDR3. CDR3 loop: CASSIGPGSTGELFF. Written as DNA, the CDR3 is TGTGCCAGTAGTATAGGTCCAGGGAGTACCGGGGAGCTGTTTTTT.

The CDR3 sequence is CASSFTGTGAYEQYF. CDR3 coding DNA: TGTGCCAGCAGTTTCACCGGGACAGGCGCCTACGAGCAGTACTTC. This chain connects TRBV27 to TRBJ2-7; 8 bases match TRBD1. The junction had 6 bases not matched to a gene; V was cut back by 3 bases and J by 2 bases. The CDR3 is 15 residues long. Germline CDR1 reads MNHEY; CDR2 reads SMNVEV (reference sequence).

The rearrangement uses TRBV7-9 and TRBJ2-5; 7 bases agree with TRBD1. The length of the CDR3 is 14 residues. The ends lost 5 bases at V and 1 base at J; junction bases unmatched: 4. Germline V gene lookup returns CDR1 SEHNR and CDR2 FQNEAQ (reference sequence). The CDR3 sequence: CASSRTGAQETQYF. DNA of the CDR3: TGTGCCAGCAGCCGGACAGGTGCCCAAGAGACCCAGTACTTC.

The table lists this clone with a few counts. This chain links TRBV19 with TRBJ1-1; a possible D gene is TRBD1 (6 bases). The CDR3 totals 13 residues. V was trimmed by 5 bases and J by 7 bases, leaving 14 bases between them. Per the germline V gene, CDR1 is LNHDA and CDR2 is SQIVND (reference sequence). The CDR3 loop is CASSSYGGLEAFF. The CDR3 DNA sequence: TGTGCCAGTAGTTCCTATGGGGGCCTTGAAGCTTTCTTT.

The chain uses TRBV5-1 and TRBJ2-7; 7 bases are shared with TRBD1. The germline gives CDR1 SGHRS, CDR2 YFSETQ. V was pared by 5 bases and J by 1 base, with 9 bases of the junction left unmatched. The CDR3 has 15 amino acids. The CDR3 loop is CASSRALGQSYEQYF. The CDR3 DNA reads TGCGCCAGCAGTCGTGCGTTGGGACAGTCCTACGAGCAGTACTTC.

The chain carries TRBV20-1 and TRBJ2-7, with D perhaps matching TRBD2 (5 bases). Germline CDR1 reads DFQATT; CDR2 reads SNEGSKA (reference sequence). The CDR3 totals 11 residues. Deletions cut 6 bases from V and 3 bases from J, with 9 bases between. Here the CDR3 reads CSAPSGYEQYF. CDR3 coding DNA: TGCAGTGCCCCGAGCGGCTACGAGCAGTACTTC.

The chain is built from TRBV10-3 and TRBJ2-5; D is unclear. The J call may be wrong; the DNA end is better matched by TRBJ2-7. The germline V gene encodes CDR1 ENHRY and CDR2 SYGVKD. The length of the CDR3 is 12 residues. The CDR3, as DNA: TGTGCCATCAGTGCTCGGCGCTACGAGCAGTACTTC. Its translation is CAISARRYEQYF.